The 30 T cell receptor beta chains reported below all come from one sample, sequenced in a study of T-cell reconstitution after alpha-beta-depleted transplantation in children. It was with unique molecular identifiers that the TCRbeta library was prepared. TCRdb reprocessed the PCR reads with MiXCR, giving one entry per CDR3 protein. The sample records hundreds of thousands of distinct CDR3 sequences, about 15% being singletons. Sequences were derived from PBMCs from the stem cell graft donor, sampled from the stem cell graft. Source of these receptors: a human donor who donated a stem cell graft to a child with acute myeloid leukemia.

The chain employs TRBV7-9 and TRBJ2-6, with 10 bases fitting TRBD1. The CDR3 contains 16 residues. The V gene's germline CDR1 is SEHNR and CDR2 FQNEAQ (reference sequence). V lost 6 bases to trimming and J lost 3 bases; unmatched junction nucleotides: 5. The CDR3 protein is CASRYDRGRGANVLTF. The CDR3 DNA reads TGTGCCAGCAGATATGACAGGGGGCGTGGGGCCAACGTCCTGACTTTC.

This clonotype was observed at least ten times. The rearrangement joins TRBV20-1 to TRBJ1-3; the D is unclear. V dropped 6 bases and J dropped 0 bases, with 12 bases sitting between them. The CDR3 is 14 residues long. Germline V lookup: CDR1 DFQATT, CDR2 SNEGSKA (reference sequence). In nucleotides, the CDR3 is TGCAGTGCGCCTGGACTTGCCTCTGGAAACACCATATATTTT. Translating it yields CSAPGLASGNTIYF.

The table lists this clonotype with many counts. The chain recombines TRBV18 with TRBJ2-1, with D tentatively TRBD2 (5 bases). The CDR3 is made up of 13 amino acids. With 3 bases removed from V and 8 bases from J, the gap between germline ends came to 11 bases. CDR1 and CDR2 (germline): KGHSH, LQKENI. The CDR3 region is CASSPRGSDEQFF. The DNA for the CDR3 is TGTGCCAGCTCACCCCGAGGGTCGGATGAGCAGTTCTTC.

This clonotype showed up just a few times. CDR3 loop: CASSLAPSGGAVLSTDTQYF. CDR3 bases: TGCGCCAGCAGCTTGGCCCCTAGCGGGGGGGCAGTTCTCAGCACAGATACGCAGTATTTT. The chain carries TRBV5-1 and TRBJ2-3; TRBD2 matches at 12 bases. From germline, CDR1 is SGHRS and CDR2 YFSETQ. The V gene end was trimmed by 0 bases and the J gene end by 0 bases; junction bases not matched to a gene: 11. CDR3 size: 20 residues.

This clonotype appeared a few times. The gene calls are TRBV5-6 and TRBJ2-3, with 8 positions matching TRBD2. This CDR3 is 17 amino acids long. The germline CDR1 and CDR2 sequences are SGHDT and YYEEEE. V was clipped by 0 bases and J by 7 bases; unmatched bases: 13. The CDR3: CASSLAVYSGEKNTQYF. The DNA of the CDR3 is TGTGCCAGCAGCTTGGCTGTATATAGCGGGGAAAAGAATACGCAGTATTTT.

The chain carries TRBV12-3 or TRBV12-4 and TRBJ2-6; D is ambiguous. Trimming left V 3 bases short and J 0 bases short, with 9 bases between. This CDR3 region has 16 residues. The CDR3 coding sequence is TGTGCCAGCAGTTTTATAAGTAGCTCTGGGGCCAACGTCCTGACTTTC. Amino acid sequence: CASSFISSSGANVLTF.

This rearrangement joins TRBV7-7 to TRBJ2-1, with D perhaps TRBD2 (6 bases). This CDR3 has 16 residues. The germline gives CDR1 SSHAT, CDR2 FNYEAQ (reference sequence). The germline V and J ends were trimmed by 6 bases and 0 bases, with 15 bases remaining between them. The DNA for the CDR3 is TGTGCCAGCAGTCCTAGCGTGGGAAGCTCCTACAATGAGCAGTTCTTC. This encodes CASSPSVGSSYNEQFF.

The chain is built from TRBV5-1 and TRBJ2-5, with D possibly being TRBD2 (6 bases). The CDR3 runs 14 residues. Per germline, CDR1 SGHRS and CDR2 YFSETQ. Trimming took off 3 bases at V and 3 bases at J, with 12 bases between the two ends. CDR3 bases: TGCGCCAGCAGCTGGACTACAGGAAAAGAGACCCAGTACTTC. Residues: CASSWTTGKETQYF. Drawing the rest from reference TRBV5-1 and TRBJ2-5, the complete variable domain is KAGVTQTPRYLIKTRGQQVTLSCSPISGHRSVSWYQQTPGQGLQFLFEYFSETQRNKGNFPGRFSGRQFSNSRSEMNVSTLELGDSALYLCASSWTTGKETQYFGPGTRLLVL.

This clonotype was counted at least ten times. This chain's CDR3 is CASSPTESSGNTIYF. In DNA form, the CDR3 reads TGTGCCAGCAGTCCTACAGAAAGCTCTGGAAACACCATATATTTT. The rearrangement uses TRBV6-1 and TRBJ1-3; D call uncertain. CDR1 and CDR2 from the germline V gene are MNHNS and SASEGT. V was shortened by 5 bases and J by 0 bases, with 11 bases between the two germline ends. CDR3 length: 15 amino acids.

This clonotype was detected only a few times. The CDR3 DNA reads TGTGCCAGCAGGGACCTGACAGGGGTCAATCAGCCCCAGCATTTT. The encoded protein is CASRDLTGVNQPQHF. The V and J genes are TRBV6-1 and TRBJ1-5; 8 nucleotides line up with TRBD1. Germline V gene sequence: CDR1 MNHNS, CDR2 SASEGT. The CDR3 loop spans 15 amino acids. V was pared by 6 bases and J by 3 bases, with 7 bases of the junction left unmatched.

Worth noting for this clonotype: Compared with germline, one end of the junction differs, possibly owing to a read error. This chain joins TRBV5-6 and TRBJ1-2, with D perhaps matching TRBD1 (5 bases). CDR1 and CDR2 from the germline V gene are SGHDT and YYEEEE. The CDR3 has 15 amino acids. As DNA, the CDR3 is TGTGCCAGCAGCTGGGACGAAACCCCTAACTATGGCGACACCTTC. Amino acid sequence: CASSWDETPNYGDTF.

This clonotype came up many times. The J gene is TRBJ1-5, the V gene TRBV10-3, with D possibly matching TRBD1 (6 bases). Germline V gene sequence: CDR1 ENHRY, CDR2 SYGVKD. This CDR3 is built from 16 residues. Trimming removed 4 bases at V and 2 bases at J, with 15 bases between. The CDR3 spells CAISAGGAGGNQPQHF. The CDR3 nucleotides read TGTGCCATCAGTGCTGGGGGCGCAGGAGGCAATCAGCCCCAGCATTTT.

The table lists this clonotype with a count of one. The chain has TRBV6-6 and TRBJ2-7; tentatively, D is TRBD1 (6 bases). The V and J ends lost 5 bases and 2 bases respectively, with 10 bases between them. The germline gives CDR1 MNHNY, CDR2 SVGAGI (reference sequence). The CDR3 is 13 residues long. CDR3 sequence reads: CASSPGQTYEQYV. The CDR3 DNA sequence: TGTGCCAGCAGTCCGGGACAAACCTACGAGCAGTACGTC.

V gene TRBV27 combines with J gene TRBJ1-5; TRBD1 aligns across 8 bases. The CDR3 is 18 amino acids. The ends lost 5 bases at V and 1 base at J; junction bases unmatched: 13. Germline V gene data show CDR1 as MNHEY and CDR2 as SMNVEV (reference sequence). The CDR3 DNA follows: TGTGCCAGCAGTCCCCGGACAGGGACGGGCTACAGCAATCAGCCCCAGCATTTT. It is translated as CASSPRTGTGYSNQPQHF.

This clonotype appeared many times. The chain has TRBV5-1 and TRBJ2-1; TRBD2 aligns across 8 bases. From germline, CDR1 is SGHRS and CDR2 YFSETQ. This CDR3 is built from 15 residues. The J segment lost 5 bases and the V segment lost 5 bases, leaving 9 bases of the junction unmatched. The CDR3 protein is CASRPGTSGHNEQFF. CDR3 bases: TGCGCCAGCAGACCCGGGACTAGTGGGCACAATGAGCAGTTCTTC.

For the CDR3, the DNA is TGCGCCAGCAGCTTGCGTTTGACTAGCGGGGCTTTCCGGGGGACAGATACGCAGTATTTT. Translating it yields CASSLRLTSGAFRGTDTQYF. The V call is TRBV5-1, the J call TRBJ2-3, with 11 bases aligning to TRBD2. Unmatched junction bases numbered 16, after V lost 1 base and J lost 3 bases. This CDR3 comprises 20 residues. Germline lookup yields CDR1 SGHRS and CDR2 YFSETQ.

This clonotype was recorded at least ten times. The chain is built from TRBV11-2 and TRBJ2-7, with D unresolved. This CDR3 is built from 12 residues. V was trimmed by 5 bases and J by 2 bases, leaving 7 bases between them. Germline CDR1 is SGHAT and CDR2 is FQNNGV. The CDR3 spells CASSRTPYEQYV. CDR3 nucleotides: TGTGCCAGCAGCCGGACCCCCTACGAGCAGTACGTC.

This clonotype was detected ten times or more. V usage is TRBV29-1 and J usage is TRBJ2-7; possibly TRBD1 or TRBD2 for D (5 bases each). This CDR3 contains 14 residues. With 4 bases removed from V and 4 bases from J, the gap between germline ends came to 17 bases. Germline V gene data show CDR1 as SQVTM and CDR2 as ANQGSEA. CDR3 sequence reads: CSVANPGPLYEQYF. Here the CDR3 DNA reads TGCAGCGTTGCAAATCCGGGACCTCTATACGAGCAGTACTTC.

This clonotype came up many times. V is TRBV20-1 and J is TRBJ2-1; 11 nucleotides line up with TRBD2. Germline values: CDR1 DFQATT, CDR2 SNEGSKA (reference sequence). The CDR3 is 16 residues long. Trimming removed 3 bases from V and 3 bases from J; junction bases left unmatched: 7. The CDR3 DNA is TGCAGTGCTAGGGGTAGCGGGGGGGTGGTCTACAATGAGCAGTTCTTC. The encoded protein is CSARGSGGVVYNEQFF.

This chain connects TRBV7-3 to TRBJ2-5; no clear D. In germline, CDR1 is SGHTA, CDR2 FQGTGA. V lost 3 bases, J lost 5 bases, and 10 bases lay in between. CDR3 length: 13 amino acids. CDR3 protein: CASSFFNGETQYF. For the CDR3, the DNA is TGTGCCAGCAGCTTCTTCAATGGGGAGACCCAGTACTTC. Full variable domain (outside the CDR3, taken from reference TRBV7-3 and TRBJ2-5): GAGVSQTPSNKVTEKGKYVELRCDPISGHTALYWYRQSLGQGPEFLIYFQGTGAADDSGLPNDRFFAVRPEGSVSTLKIQRTERGDSAVYLCASSFFNGETQYFGPGTRLLVL.

The sample holds many counts of this clonotype. The chain joins TRBV24-1 to TRBJ1-1; D is possibly TRBD1 (5 bases). The length of the CDR3 is 13 residues. V dropped 1 base and J dropped 7 bases, with 9 bases sitting between them. Germline loops: CDR1 KGHDR, CDR2 SFDVKD. CDR3 DNA: TGTGCCACCAGTGATTTTCGACAGTTTGAAGCTTTCTTT. Translated: CATSDFRQFEAFF.

CDR3 in DNA: TGTGCCAGCAGTTACGGGAGTTACCCCAGCACAGATACGCAGTATTTT. This translates into CASSYGSYPSTDTQYF. This chain connects TRBV6-5 to TRBJ2-3, with D possibly matching TRBD2 (5 bases). The V end was cut by 2 bases, the J end by 0 bases, with 12 bases between. Germline V gene data show CDR1 as MNHEY and CDR2 as SVGAGI. The CDR3 loop spans 16 amino acids.

J is TRBJ1-4 and V is TRBV6-2 or TRBV6-3; D is perhaps TRBD1 (5 bases). Trimming took off 7 bases at V and 10 bases at J, with 22 bases between the two ends. The CDR3 covers 15 residues. The germline V gene encodes CDR1 MNHEY and CDR2 SVGEGT. The CDR3 coding sequence is TGTGCCAGCAATGTCGGCGGGACCACTCGGGGAAAACTGTTTTTT. It specifies CASNVGGTTRGKLFF.

The chain has TRBV15 and TRBJ2-1; 9 nucleotides agree with TRBD1. V lost 8 bases and J lost 6; bases outside the gene matches: 11. The CDR3 is 15 amino acids. CDR1 and CDR2 from the germline V gene are LNHNV and YYDKDF (reference sequence). The CDR3 reads CATGTGSFITNEQFF. The CDR3 nucleotides read TGTGCCACCGGGACAGGGAGTTTTATTACCAATGAGCAGTTCTTC.

As to this clonotype: This could be a read error, since a much larger clone is one nucleotide away. The V gene is TRBV20-1, the J gene TRBJ2-3, with D perhaps being TRBD1 or TRBD2 (5 bases each). V shed 3 bases and J shed 9 bases, with 16 bases lying between them. Per germline, CDR1 DFQATT and CDR2 SNEGSKA (reference sequence). CDR3 length: 13 residues. DNA of the CDR3: TGCAGTGCTAGGGGGCGGGTGGAGGCCACGCAGTATTTT. Its protein product is CSARGRVEATQYF.

This clonotype was seen ten or more times. This rearrangement joins TRBV13 to TRBJ1-5; possible D gene TRBD1, 5 bases. The CDR3 is made up of 13 amino acids. Deletions cut 5 bases from V and 7 bases from J, with 12 bases between. Germline CDR1 reads PRHDT; CDR2 reads FYEKMQ (reference sequence). The CDR3 coding sequence is TGTGCCAGCAGCCCCGCCAGGGTCCAGCCCCAGCATTTT. Its protein is CASSPARVQPQHF.

This clonotype was seen ten or more times. The chain is built from TRBV20-1 and TRBJ2-1; TRBD1 matches 7 bases. V shed 3 bases and J 4 bases; nucleotides not matched to a gene: 6. This CDR3 comprises 14 residues. Germline assignment: CDR1 DFQATT and CDR2 SNEGSKA (reference sequence). The CDR3 DNA sequence: TGCAGTGCTAGTAAAAGGGGGCTTTACAATGAGCAGTTCTTC. Its protein is CSASKRGLYNEQFF.

Ten or more counts support this clonotype. This chain links TRBV4-3 with TRBJ2-5, with 7 nucleotides matching TRBD2. V was pared by 0 bases and J by 5 bases, with 3 bases of the junction left unmatched. This CDR3 spans 14 amino acids. CDR1 and CDR2 from the germline V gene are LGHNA and YSLEER. The CDR3 DNA reads as TGCGCCAGCAGCCAAGAGGTGCGGGGGGAGACCCAGTACTTC. This codes for CASSQEVRGETQYF.

This clonotype was counted many times. The chain combines TRBV29-1 with TRBJ1-4, with D perhaps TRBD1 (6 bases). Per the germline V gene, CDR1 is SQVTM and CDR2 is ANQGSEA. Trimming stripped 7 bases from V and 13 bases from J, with 22 bases between. The CDR3 is 13 amino acids. CDR3 in DNA: TGCAGCGGTCTGGACAGCGAGCCGCCCGGACTGTTTTTT. Protein product: CSGLDSEPPGLFF.

The gene calls are TRBV12-3 or TRBV12-4 and TRBJ2-5; possibly TRBD1 or TRBD2 for D (5 bases each). The V end lost 3 bases, the J end lost 5 bases, and 10 bases lay between the germline ends. The CDR3 spans 13 residues. DNA of the CDR3: TGTGCCAGCAGTTTGTTCGGGACGGAGACCCAGTACTTC. It yields the protein CASSLFGTETQYF.